The 17 T cell receptor beta chains reported below all come from one sample, sequenced in a study of shared clonotypes between healthy human individuals. The data were produced by immunoSEQ multiplex PCR, yet TCRdb's version contains in-frame clones alone and is incomplete. The profile shows about 1 million clones, about 75% of them singletons. Specimen: memory CD4+ T cells sorted from blood. Indicated subset: CD45RA-negative fraction. These TCRs come from a man aged 18 to 35 in good health.

This chain links TRBV18 with TRBJ1-1; 7 nucleotides match TRBD1. The CDR3 has 13 residues. Trimming took 6 bases from V and 6 from J; bases not matched to a gene: 7. Germline V gene lookup returns CDR1 KGHSH and CDR2 LQKENI. The CDR3 coding sequence is TGTGCCAGCTCTCAGGGGGGGCCGTCTGAAGCTTTCTTT. Translated, it gives CASSQGGPSEAFF.

This rearrangement joins TRBV9 to TRBJ1-2; D may be TRBD1 (5 bases). CDR1 and CDR2 from the germline V gene are SGDLS and YYNGEE. The CDR3 covers 13 residues. V shed 2 bases and J shed 8 bases, with 13 bases lying between them. CDR3 DNA: TGTGCCAGCAGCGTTGGGGGAATTCCCGGCTACACCTTC. Protein product: CASSVGGIPGYTF.

The rearrangement uses TRBV29-1 and TRBJ1-3; D is ambiguous. This CDR3 contains 13 residues. The germline V gene has CDR1 SQVTM and CDR2 ANQGSEA. Trimming shortened V by 5 bases and J by 0 bases, and 8 bases separated the two germline ends. The CDR3 here is CSVSPGSGNTIYF. The DNA for the CDR3 is TGCAGCGTTTCTCCGGGCTCTGGAAACACCATATATTTT.

This chain joins TRBV6-5 and TRBJ1-1; no clear D. Deletions cut 6 bases from V and 3 bases from J, with 14 bases between. Germline loops: CDR1 MNHEY, CDR2 SVGAGI. This CDR3 has 14 amino acids. The CDR3 sequence is CASSRSVRDTEAFF. In DNA form, the CDR3 reads TGTGCCAGCAGCCGATCCGTTCGGGACACTGAAGCTTTCTTT.

The chain links TRBV18 to TRBJ1-3; D might be TRBD1 (5 bases). Germline V gene lookup returns CDR1 KGHSH and CDR2 LQKENI. V lost 6 bases to trimming and J lost 3 bases, with 15 bases between them. There are 15 residues in the CDR3. The CDR3 nucleotides are TGTGCCAGCTCCCAGCAGGGCCGATATGGAAACACCATATATTTT. Its translation: CASSQQGRYGNTIYF.

For this clone: The junction departs from germline at one end; a sequencing error may be responsible. The gene calls are TRBV11-2 and TRBJ2-2; D perhaps matches TRBD2 (5 bases). Germline V gene sequence: CDR1 SGHAT, CDR2 FQNNGV. The CDR3 runs to 16 residues. The CDR3 is CASSLVGPGNAGELFF. The CDR3 nucleotides read TGTGCCAGCAGCTTAGTCGGCCCGGGGAACGCCGGGGAGCTGTTTTTT.

The chain joins TRBV19 to TRBJ2-1, with D tentatively TRBD2 (6 bases). The germline V and J ends were trimmed by 3 bases and 0 bases, with 12 bases remaining between them. The CDR3 is 16 residues long. Germline V gene sequence: CDR1 LNHDA, CDR2 SQIVND (reference sequence). The chain's CDR3 is CASSIGSQGSYNEQFF. The CDR3 bases are TGTGCCAGTAGTATCGGGAGCCAGGGCTCCTACAATGAGCAGTTCTTC. Looking up the rest from reference TRBV19 and TRBJ2-1 gives the full variable domain: DGGITQSPKYLFRKEGQNVTLSCEQNLNHDAMYWYRQDPGQGLRLIYYSQIVNDFQKGDIAEGYSVSREKKESFPLTVTSAQKNPTAFYLCASSIGSQGSYNEQFFGPGTRLTVL.

J is TRBJ1-6 and V is TRBV10-3; 7 bases match TRBD1. CDR1 and CDR2 from the germline V gene are ENHRY and SYGVKD. The length of the CDR3 is 16 residues. J gave up 2 bases and V 11 bases, and 12 bases lay outside the gene matches. The CDR3 spells CAPPGTADTYNSPLHF. The CDR3 DNA follows: TGTGCCCCCCCCGGGACAGCCGATACCTATAATTCACCCCTCCACTTT.

V and J are TRBV2 and TRBJ2-7; D is possibly TRBD2 (5 bases). The germline gives CDR1 SNHLY, CDR2 FYNNEI. Trimming removed 4 bases at V and 9 bases at J, with 16 bases between. There are 13 residues in the CDR3. The CDR3 spells CASSASILTGQYF. Written as DNA, the CDR3 is TGTGCCAGCAGTGCTAGCATTCTCACCGGGCAGTACTTC. Full variable domain (outside the CDR3, taken from reference TRBV2 and TRBJ2-7): EPEVTQTPSHQVTQMGQEVILRCVPISNHLYFYWYRQILGQKVEFLVSFYNNEISEKSEIFDDQFSVERPDGSNFTLKIRSTKLEDSAMYFCASSASILTGQYFGPGTRLTVT.

The chain uses TRBV7-9 and TRBJ2-5, with 9 bases fitting TRBD2. CDR1 and CDR2 (germline): SEHNR, FQNEAQ (reference sequence). J was trimmed by 5 bases and V by 0 bases; bases with no gene match: 10. The CDR3 sequence is 17 residues long. This chain's CDR3 is CASSLAGGRARFETQYF. Written as DNA, the CDR3 is TGTGCCAGCAGCTTAGCGGGCGGGAGGGCCAGATTTGAGACCCAGTACTTC.

The chain employs TRBV19 and TRBJ2-5; TRBD1 matches at 8 bases. CDR1 is LNHDA and CDR2 is SQIVND in the germline V gene (reference sequence). The ends lost 6 bases at V and 1 base at J; junction bases unmatched: 4. The CDR3 has 14 residues. The CDR3 region has the DNA TGTGCCAGTAGGCAAACAGGGGGCCAAGAGACCCAGTACTTC. It specifies CASRQTGGQETQYF.

This chain joins TRBV2 and TRBJ1-6, with a possible D match to TRBD1 (6 bases). Germline CDR1 reads SNHLY; CDR2 reads FYNNEI. The CDR3 runs to 22 residues. The V and J ends lost 8 bases and 12 bases respectively, with 44 bases between them. The CDR3 DNA reads TGTGCCAGCCCTGAGACATTAACGGTTATTACGTGTGGGACAACGAACACAGAACCCCTCCACTTT. This codes for CASPETLTVITCGTTNTEPLHF.

The rearrangement uses TRBV20-1 and TRBJ1-3; no reliable D call. The germline gives CDR1 DFQATT, CDR2 SNEGSKA (reference sequence). The CDR3 consists of 11 residues. Trimming removed 6 bases from V and 4 bases from J, with 7 bases in between. CDR3 residues: CSAREGNTIYF. CDR3 DNA sequence: TGCAGTGCCCGAGAGGGAAACACCATATATTTT.

This rearrangement joins TRBV30 to TRBJ2-5, with TRBD2 as a possible D gene (6 bases). CDR1 and CDR2 from the germline V gene are GTSNPN and SVGIG (reference sequence). Trimming left V 5 bases short and J 5 bases short, with 15 bases between. The CDR3 runs to 13 residues. In DNA, the CDR3 is TGTGCCTGGCTCGGGAGCGGACGGGAGACCCAGTACTTC. It is translated as CAWLGSGRETQYF.

This chain joins TRBV10-3 and TRBJ1-1; possibly TRBD1 for D (5 bases). Germline V gene lookup returns CDR1 ENHRY and CDR2 SYGVKD. This CDR3 comprises 13 residues. V was trimmed by 7 bases and J by 1 base, leaving 10 bases between them. The CDR3 spells CAITDTGNTEAFF. DNA for the CDR3: TGTGCCATCACCGATACAGGGAACACTGAAGCTTTCTTT.

This clone has at least ten counts. The chain employs TRBV6-6 and TRBJ2-3; a possible D gene is TRBD2 (5 bases). The V end lost 6 bases, the J end lost 0 bases, and 10 bases lay between the germline ends. This CDR3 has 14 amino acids. Germline CDR1 and CDR2: MNHNY and SVGAGI (reference sequence). CDR3 region: CASSDRGSTDTQYF. DNA for the CDR3: TGTGCCAGCAGCGACCGGGGTAGCACAGATACGCAGTATTTT.

This clone appeared once. This chain connects TRBV7-2 to TRBJ2-1, with TRBD2 matching over 13 bases. CDR3 length: 15 amino acids. Germline trimming cut 3 bases from V and 10 bases from J; bases unmatched to any gene: 6. Germline assignment: CDR1 SGHTA and CDR2 FQGNSA. The CDR3 nucleotides read TGTGCCAGCAGCTTCCGACTAGCGGGGGGAGGGGAGCAGTTCTTC. Translating gives CASSFRLAGGGEQFF.